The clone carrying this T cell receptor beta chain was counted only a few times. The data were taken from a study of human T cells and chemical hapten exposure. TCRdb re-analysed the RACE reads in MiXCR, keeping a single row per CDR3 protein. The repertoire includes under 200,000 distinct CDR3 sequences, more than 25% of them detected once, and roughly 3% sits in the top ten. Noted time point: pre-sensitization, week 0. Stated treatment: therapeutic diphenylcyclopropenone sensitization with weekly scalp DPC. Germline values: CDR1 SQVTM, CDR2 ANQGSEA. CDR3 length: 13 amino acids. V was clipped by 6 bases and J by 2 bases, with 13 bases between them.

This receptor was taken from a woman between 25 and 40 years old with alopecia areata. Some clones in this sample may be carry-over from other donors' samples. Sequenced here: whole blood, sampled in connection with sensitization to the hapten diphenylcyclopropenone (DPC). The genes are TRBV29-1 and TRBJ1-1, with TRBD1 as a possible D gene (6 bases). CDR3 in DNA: TGCAGCGTCGTTCCAGGGGCCAACACTGAAGCTTTCTTT. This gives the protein CSVVPGANTEAFF.